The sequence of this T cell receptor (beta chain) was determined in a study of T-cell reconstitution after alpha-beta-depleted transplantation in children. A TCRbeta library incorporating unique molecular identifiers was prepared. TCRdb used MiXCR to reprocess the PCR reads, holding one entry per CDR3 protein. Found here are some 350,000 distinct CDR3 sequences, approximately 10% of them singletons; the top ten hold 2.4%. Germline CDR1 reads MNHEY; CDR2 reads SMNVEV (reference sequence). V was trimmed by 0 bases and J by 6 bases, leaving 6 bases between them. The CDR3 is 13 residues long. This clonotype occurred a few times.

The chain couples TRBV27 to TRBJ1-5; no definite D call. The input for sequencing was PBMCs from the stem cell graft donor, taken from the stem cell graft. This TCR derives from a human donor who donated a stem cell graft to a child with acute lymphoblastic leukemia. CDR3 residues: CASSLSGSQPQHF. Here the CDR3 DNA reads TGTGCCAGCAGTTTATCGGGTAGTCAGCCCCAGCATTTT.